This TCR beta chain originates from a study of shared clonotypes between healthy human individuals. Germline trimming cut 4 bases from V and 4 bases from J; bases unmatched to any gene: 7. Per germline, CDR1 KGHSH and CDR2 LQKENI. The CDR3 loop spans 16 amino acids. Deep-level running was used for the assay. Libraries were prepared by immunoSEQ multiplex PCR; TCRdb keeps only in-frame clonotypes and omits some of them. The sample lists over a million clones, roughly 96% occurring once. What was sequenced was naive CD4+ T cells sorted from blood. Subset of the sample: CD45RA+ positively selected. V and J are TRBV18 and TRBJ2-2; 9 nucleotides agree with TRBD2. This TCR came from a man under 40 in good health. Here the CDR3 reads CASSLISGRGTGELFF. As DNA, the CDR3 is TGTGCCAGCTCACTTATTAGCGGGAGAGGCACCGGGGAGCTGTTTTTT.